The entry below describes one TCR beta chain. The CDR3 loop spans 18 amino acids. With V trimmed by 6 bases and J by 7 bases, 19 bases remained unmatched. These data are taken from a study of blood T cell repertoires in COVID-19. Study information: Samples came from the United States, Italy and Spain, spanning acute and convalescent COVID-19. PBMCs, B-cell-depleted T cells, or T cells provided the cDNA or gDNA that made up the material.

Original processing notes: Reference gene primer amplification in the assay estimated nucleated cell counts. The repertoire was sequenced with immunoSEQ multiplex PCR; TCRdb's copy has only in-frame clones and lacks some. D and trimming come from the DNA, and the V and J calls and clone size come from that table. This table holds 95,000 to 150,000 clones, 80% to 90% found once. The TCR originated in a man aged 40-50 years with acute or convalescent COVID-19. The sample was peripheral blood. The gene calls are TRBV5-3 and TRBJ1-6; TRBD1 aligns across 7 bases. TRBV5-3 is an open reading frame, and its role is uncertain. The CDR3 reads CARTLGQEQGLVNSPLHF. The DNA of the CDR3 is TGTGCCAGAACCCTTGGCCAAGAACAGGGGCTGGTAAATTCACCCCTCCACTTT.